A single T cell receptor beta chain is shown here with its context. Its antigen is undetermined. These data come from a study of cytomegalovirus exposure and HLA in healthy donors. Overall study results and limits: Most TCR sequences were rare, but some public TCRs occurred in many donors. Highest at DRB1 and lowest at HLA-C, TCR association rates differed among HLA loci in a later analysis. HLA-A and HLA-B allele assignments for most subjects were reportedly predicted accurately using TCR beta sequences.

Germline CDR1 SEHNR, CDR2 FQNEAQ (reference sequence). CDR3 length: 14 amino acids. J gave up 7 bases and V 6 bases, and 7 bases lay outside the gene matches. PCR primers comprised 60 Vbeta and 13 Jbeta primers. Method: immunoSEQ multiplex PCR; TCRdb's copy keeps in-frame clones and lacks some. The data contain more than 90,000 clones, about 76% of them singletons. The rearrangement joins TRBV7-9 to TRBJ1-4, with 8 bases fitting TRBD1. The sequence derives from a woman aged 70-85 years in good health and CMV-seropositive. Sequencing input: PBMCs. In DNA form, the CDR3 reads TGTGCCAGCAGGTTAACAGGGGGAGGTGAAAAACTGTTTTTT. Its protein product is CASRLTGGGEKLFF.